Here is one T cell receptor beta chain with its context. This sample was included in a study of T cell changes during pregnancy in multiple sclerosis. Germline CDR1 is LNHDA and CDR2 is SQIVND (reference sequence). The CDR3 consists of 12 residues. Trimming took 9 bases from V and 7 from J, leaving 15 bases between them. Sequencing was performed with immunoSEQ multiplex PCR; in TCRdb, only in-frame clones are kept and a portion is missing. The profile shows more than 9,000 clones, more than 85% of them singletons. This receptor was taken from a female donor in good health, enrolled as a control in a pregnancy study. The chain employs TRBV19 and TRBJ1-2; no firm D call. Sequencing was performed on CD8+ T cells from peripheral blood mononuclear cells, taken in the first trimester of pregnancy. The CDR3 coding sequence is TGTGCCAGACTTCGGGGTAAGGGTGGCTACACCTTC. The encoded protein is CARLRGKGGYTF.